The clone carrying this T cell receptor beta chain was observed a handful of times. The antigen is not known. The CDR3 extends over 14 amino acids. The V gene's germline CDR1 is SGHVS and CDR2 FNYEAQ. V dropped 4 bases and J dropped 7 bases, with 11 bases sitting between them. This entry comes from a study of T cell repertoires in cytomegalovirus infection. Across the whole study: Matching HLA type and CMV infection were both indicated by public TCR beta signatures.

Study observations and caveats: Using cumulative public TCR beta family frequency, the authors identified those who carried CMV together with the relevant HLA. There were HLA-C-restricted CMV-specific TCR beta clonotypes dominating the ex vivo response.

TCRdb reprocessed the reads via MiXCR and lists one record per CDR3 protein. The sample lists 650,000 to 900,000 distinct CDR3 sequences, 29% occurring once. This receptor was taken from a human donor in good health (CMV status not recorded). Some clones in this sample may be carry-over from other donors' samples. This specimen was cultured CD8+ T cells from PBMCs, taken from culture after CMV antigen stimulation. The rearrangement uses TRBV7-6 and TRBJ1-6; maybe TRBD1 (5 bases). The CDR3 is CASSSTVRNSPLHF. CDR3 nucleotide sequence: TGTGCCAGCAGCTCGACAGTGAGAAATTCACCCCTCCACTTT.